These 2 T cell receptor beta chains came from one sample sequenced in a study of cytomegalovirus exposure and HLA in healthy donors. Primers: 60 Vbeta forward and 13 Jbeta reverse. The repertoire was sequenced with immunoSEQ multiplex PCR; TCRdb's copy has only in-frame clones and lacks some. The table includes tens of thousands of clones, 72% detected once. The sequenced sample consisted of PBMCs. All receptors derive from a woman in her forties or fifties in good health and CMV-seronegative.

This clone was seen more than once but under ten times. The chain recombines TRBV9 with TRBJ2-2; D unclear. CDR3 length equals 15 residues. Germline V gives CDR1 SGDLS, CDR2 YYNGEE. With 0 bases removed from V and 2 bases from J, the gap between germline ends came to 8 bases. The CDR3 reads CASSVGWRNTGELFF. The CDR3 coding sequence is TGTGCCAGCAGCGTAGGGTGGAGAAACACCGGGGAGCTGTTTTTT.

The CDR3 is CASSMSRRVEPIQYF. CDR3 DNA: TGTGCCAGTAGTATGAGTCGGCGGGTGGAACCCATTCAGTACTTC. This rearrangement joins TRBV19 to TRBJ2-4; tentative D call: TRBD2 (5 bases). The germline V gene has CDR1 LNHDA and CDR2 SQIVND (reference sequence). The CDR3 runs to 15 residues. V shed 3 bases and J shed 9 bases, with 18 bases lying between them.